This TCR beta chain came from a study of cytomegalovirus exposure and HLA in healthy donors. For the study at large: About 85 million unique TCR sequences came from HLA-typed donors in an early release. Broader study findings: The authors later found most CMV-associated TCR beta chains appeared HLA-restricted. TCR beta sequences reportedly predicted the HLA-A and HLA-B alleles of most subjects accurately.

Both 60 Vbeta primers and 13 Jbeta primers went into the PCR. Produced via immunoSEQ multiplex PCR; TCRdb's table is partial and in-frame only. The repertoire holds some 130,000 clones, with 75% to 85% as singletons. Points on this clone: The antigen is unknown.

Per the germline V gene, CDR1 is MNHNS and CDR2 is SASEGT. There are 16 residues in the CDR3. V lost 2 bases and J 2 bases, leaving 10 bases between the germline ends. The specimen sequenced was PBMCs. V gene TRBV6-1 combines with J gene TRBJ2-6; a possible D gene is TRBD1 (6 bases). This TCR was sampled from a man aged 30-40 years in good health and CMV-seronegative. CDR3 sequence: CASSETYRAGANVLTF. CDR3 bases: TGTGCCAGCAGTGAAACTTACAGGGCTGGGGCCAACGTCCTGACTTTC.